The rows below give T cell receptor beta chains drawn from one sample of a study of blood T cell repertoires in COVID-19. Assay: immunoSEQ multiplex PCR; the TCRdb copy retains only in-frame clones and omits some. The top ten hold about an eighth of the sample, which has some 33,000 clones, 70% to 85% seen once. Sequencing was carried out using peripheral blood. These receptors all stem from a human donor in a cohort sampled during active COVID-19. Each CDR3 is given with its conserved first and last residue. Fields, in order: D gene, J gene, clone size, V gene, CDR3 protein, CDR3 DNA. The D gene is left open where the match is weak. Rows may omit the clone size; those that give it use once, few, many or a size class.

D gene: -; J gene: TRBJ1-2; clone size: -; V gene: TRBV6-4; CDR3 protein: CASSEGQGPFYGYTF; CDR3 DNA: TGTGCCAGCAGTGAGGGGCAGGGGCCCTTCTATGGCTACACCTTC
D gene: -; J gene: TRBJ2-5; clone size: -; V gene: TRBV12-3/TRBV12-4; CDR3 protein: CASSRPGTQYF; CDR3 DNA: TGTGCCAGCAGCCGTCCGGGGACCCAGTACTTC
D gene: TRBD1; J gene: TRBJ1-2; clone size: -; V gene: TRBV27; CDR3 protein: CASFLRGQGDPLFYGYTF; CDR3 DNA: TGTGCCAGCTTTCTCAGGGGGCAGGGTGACCCTCTGTTCTATGGCTACACCTTC
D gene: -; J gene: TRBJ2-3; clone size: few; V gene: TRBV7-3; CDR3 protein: CASSASLAQSTDTQYF; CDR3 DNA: TGTGCCAGCAGCGCCTCACTAGCCCAGAGCACAGATACGCAGTATTTT
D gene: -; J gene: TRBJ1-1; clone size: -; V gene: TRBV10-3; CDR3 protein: CAISPREDTEAFF; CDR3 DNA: TGTGCCATCAGTCCCAGGGAGGACACTGAAGCTTTCTTT
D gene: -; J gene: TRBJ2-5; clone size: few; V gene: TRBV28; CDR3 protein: CASSLTTGGRETQYF; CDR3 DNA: TGTGCCAGCAGTCTAACAACGGGGGGCAGGGAGACCCAGTACTTC
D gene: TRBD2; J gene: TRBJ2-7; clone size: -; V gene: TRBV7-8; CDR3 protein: CASSLGARRAGNYEQYF; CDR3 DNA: TGTGCCAGCAGCTTAGGGGCCCGGCGAGCGGGGAACTACGAGCAGTACTTC
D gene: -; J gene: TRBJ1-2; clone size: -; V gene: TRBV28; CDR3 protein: CASSLTGNYGYTF; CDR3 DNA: TGTGCCAGCAGTTTAACAGGAAACTATGGCTACACCTTC
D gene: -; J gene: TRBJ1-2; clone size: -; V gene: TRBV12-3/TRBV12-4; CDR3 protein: CASSFQVNYGYTF; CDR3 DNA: TGTGCCAGCAGTTTTCAGGTGAACTATGGCTACACCTTC
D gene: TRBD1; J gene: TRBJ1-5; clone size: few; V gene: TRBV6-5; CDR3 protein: CASTGRGRNQPQHF; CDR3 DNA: TGTGCCAGCACCGGGAGGGGGCGCAATCAGCCCCAGCATTTT
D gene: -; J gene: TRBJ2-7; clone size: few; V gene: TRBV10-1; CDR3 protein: CASSDRGEGGYEQYF; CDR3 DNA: TGCGCCAGCAGTGATCGGGGAGAAGGAGGCTACGAGCAGTACTTC
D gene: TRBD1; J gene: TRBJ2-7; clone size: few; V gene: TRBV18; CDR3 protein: CASSPPGQGREQYF; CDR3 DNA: TGTGCCAGCTCACCCCCGGGACAGGGCAGAGAGCAGTACTTC
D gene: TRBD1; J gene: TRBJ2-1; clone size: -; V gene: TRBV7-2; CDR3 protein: CASSLRTGVGNEQFF; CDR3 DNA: TGTGCCAGCAGCTTAAGGACAGGGGTGGGGAATGAGCAGTTCTTC
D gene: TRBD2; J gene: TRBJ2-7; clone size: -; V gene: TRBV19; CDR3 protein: CASSIDHGGKAYEQYF; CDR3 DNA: TGTGCCAGTAGTATAGATCACGGGGGGAAGGCCTACGAGCAGTACTTC
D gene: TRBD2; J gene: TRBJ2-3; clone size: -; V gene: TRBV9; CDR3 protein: CASSPVAGGADTQYF; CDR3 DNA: TGTGCCAGCAGCCCAGTAGCGGGGGGGGCTGATACGCAGTATTTT
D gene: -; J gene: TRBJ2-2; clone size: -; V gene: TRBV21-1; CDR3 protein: CASSNNRDREDTGELFF; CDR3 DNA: TGTGCCAGCAGCAACAACCGGGACAGGGAGGACACCGGGGAGCTGTTTTTT
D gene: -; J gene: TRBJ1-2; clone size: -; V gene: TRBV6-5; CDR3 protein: CASSGTDSYPYGYTF; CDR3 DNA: TGTGCCAGCAGCGGGACTGATAGCTACCCTTATGGCTACACCTTC
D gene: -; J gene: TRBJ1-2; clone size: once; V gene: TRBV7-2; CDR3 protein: CASSAHREYYGYTF; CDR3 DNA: TGTGCCAGCAGCGCCCACAGGGAGTACTATGGCTACACCTTC
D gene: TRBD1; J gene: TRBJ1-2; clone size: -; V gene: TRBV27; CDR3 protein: CASSPTGGSGYTF; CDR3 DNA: TGTGCCAGCAGCCCGACAGGGGGCAGTGGCTACACCTTC
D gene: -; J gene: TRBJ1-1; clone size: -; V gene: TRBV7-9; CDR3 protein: CASSFTSRGTEAFF; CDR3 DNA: TGTGCCAGCAGCTTTACCTCCAGGGGTACTGAAGCTTTCTTT
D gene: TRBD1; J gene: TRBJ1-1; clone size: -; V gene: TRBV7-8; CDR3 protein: CASNSGTGTNTEAFF; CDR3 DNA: TGTGCCAGCAACTCCGGGACAGGGACGAACACTGAAGCTTTCTTT
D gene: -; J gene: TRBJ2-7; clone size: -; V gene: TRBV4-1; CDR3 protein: CASSQDWPPSSYEQYF; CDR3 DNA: TGCGCCAGCAGCCAAGATTGGCCACCCAGTTCGTACGAGCAGTACTTC
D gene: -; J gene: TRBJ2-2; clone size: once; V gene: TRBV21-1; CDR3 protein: CASTPIGWTPTPRTGELFF; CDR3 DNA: TGTGCCAGCACCCCAATAGGGTGGACTCCTACTCCAAGGACCGGGGAGCTGTTTTTT
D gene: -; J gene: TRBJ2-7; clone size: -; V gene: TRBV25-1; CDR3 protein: CASSEHSAGRYEQYF; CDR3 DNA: TGTGCCAGCAGTGAACATAGCGCTGGTAGGTACGAGCAGTACTTC
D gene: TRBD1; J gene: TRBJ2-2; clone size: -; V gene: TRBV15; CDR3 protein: CATSPNRDSRTGELFF; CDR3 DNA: TGTGCCACCAGCCCAAACCGGGACAGTCGCACCGGGGAGCTGTTTTTT
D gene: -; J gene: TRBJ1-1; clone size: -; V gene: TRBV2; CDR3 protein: CASRERLMNTEAFF; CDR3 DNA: TGTGCCAGCAGGGAGAGGTTGATGAACACTGAAGCTTTCTTT
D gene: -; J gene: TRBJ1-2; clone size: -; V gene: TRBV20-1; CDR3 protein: CSASWETSYGYTF; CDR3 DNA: TGCAGTGCTAGTTGGGAGACATCCTATGGCTACACCTTC
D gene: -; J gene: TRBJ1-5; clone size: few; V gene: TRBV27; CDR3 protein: CASSARDTYNQPQHF; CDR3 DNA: TGTGCCAGCAGTGCACGGGACACATACAATCAGCCCCAGCATTTT
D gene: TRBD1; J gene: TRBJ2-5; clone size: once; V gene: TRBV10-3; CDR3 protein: CAISDPGQGYTAQYF; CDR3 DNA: TGTGCCATCAGTGACCCCGGACAGGGGTATACGGCCCAGTACTTC
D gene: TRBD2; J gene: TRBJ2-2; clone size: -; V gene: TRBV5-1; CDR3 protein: CASSLGVAGASGELFF; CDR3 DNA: TGCGCCAGCAGCCTCGGGGTAGCGGGGGCGAGCGGGGAGCTGTTTTTT
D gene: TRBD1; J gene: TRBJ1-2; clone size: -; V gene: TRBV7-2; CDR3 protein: CASSPGQGYGYTF; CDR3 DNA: TGTGCCAGCAGCCCGGGACAGGGCTACGGCTACACCTTC
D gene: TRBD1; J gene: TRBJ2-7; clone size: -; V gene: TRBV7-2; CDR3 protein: CASSLQQGAASEQYF; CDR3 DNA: TGTGCCAGCAGCTTACAACAGGGGGCGGCATCCGAGCAGTACTTC